These T cell receptor beta chains were read from a single sample in a study of blood T cell repertoires in COVID-19. Sequenced by immunoSEQ multiplex PCR; TCRdb stores in-frame clones only, minus some. In the table there are approximately 82,000 clones, 85% of which are singletons. The specimen was peripheral blood. The receptors derive from a woman between 70 and 85 years old with active or convalescent COVID-19. CDR3s include the opening cysteine and the closing phenylalanine or tryptophan. A D gene is named only where the DNA matches it firmly. Expanded clones are given a class, and other clones once, few, many or no size at all.

d_call | j_call | v_call | clone_size | cdr3_nt | cdr3_aa
- | TRBJ1-5 | TRBV5-1 | - | TGCGCCAGCAGCGAACAGGGAGGCAATCAGCCCCAGCATTTT | CASSEQGGNQPQHF
- | TRBJ2-1 | TRBV7-2 | - | TGTGCCAGCAGTAGAGACAGGAGTAACAATGAGCAGTTCTTC | CASSRDRSNNEQFF
TRBD1 | TRBJ2-3 | TRBV4-1 | - | TGCGCCAGCAGCCAACAGGGGGTCCCTAGCACAGATACGCAGTATTTT | CASSQQGVPSTDTQYF
TRBD1 | TRBJ1-5 | TRBV11-2 | - | TGTGCCAGCAGCCCTGGACAGGGATGGGGTCAGCCCCAGCATTTT | CASSPGQGWGQPQHF
- | TRBJ1-5 | TRBV18 | - | TGTGCCAGCTCACCACCGTCCGGTCGTCAGCCCCAGCATTTT | CASSPPSGRQPQHF
- | TRBJ1-1 | TRBV5-6 | - | TGTGCCAGCAGTCCGTGGGGGGAGTTAGGTGAAGCTTTCTTT | CASSPWGELGEAFF
TRBD1 | TRBJ1-1 | TRBV27 | - | TGTGCCAGCAGATCTACGGGACAGGGGGCGCCTACTGAAGCTTTCTTT | CASRSTGQGAPTEAFF
TRBD1 | TRBJ1-2 | TRBV7-9 | - | TGTGCCAGCAGCGCTCTTGACAGGGCCCTCTATGGCTACACCTTC | CASSALDRALYGYTF
- | TRBJ2-7 | TRBV5-1 | - | TGCGCCAGCAGCCTCCCGACTAGGGGTGAGCAGTACTTC | CASSLPTRGEQYF
TRBD1 | TRBJ2-5 | TRBV27 | - | TGTGCCAGCAGACAGGGGGGAAAAGAGACCCAGTACTTC | CASRQGGKETQYF
- | TRBJ1-1 | TRBV3-1/TRBV3-2 | - | TGTGCCAGCAGCCCTAAAGGCGGGGGCACTGAAGCTTTCTTT | CASSPKGGGTEAFF
- | TRBJ2-1 | TRBV6-5 | few | TGTGCCAGCACGGATCTGGGAGCCTACAATGAGCAGTTCTTC | CASTDLGAYNEQFF
- | TRBJ1-3 | TRBV15 | - | TGTGCCACCAGTATCTTCCGGGGTCCTGGAAACACCATATATTTT | CATSIFRGPGNTIYF
TRBD1 | TRBJ1-4 | TRBV6-5 | - | TGTGCCAGCAGTTTTACAGGGGGAGAAAAACTGTTTTTT | CASSFTGGEKLFF
TRBD2 | TRBJ2-3 | TRBV2 | - | TGTGCCAGCAGTGTGCTACTAGCGGGAGATACGCAGTATTTT | CASSVLLAGDTQYF
- | TRBJ1-6 | TRBV10-1 | - | TGCGCCAGCAGTGAAACAGGGTCAAGGAATTCACCCCTCCACTTT | CASSETGSRNSPLHF
TRBD2 | TRBJ2-2 | TRBV10-3 | - | TGTGCCACTCGACTAGCGGGGGGTATGGCCGGGGAGCTGTTTTTT | CATRLAGGMAGELFF
TRBD1 | TRBJ1-1 | TRBV2 | - | TGTGCCAGCAATGAACAGGGGGCCGGGAACACTGAAGCTTTCTTT | CASNEQGAGNTEAFF
- | TRBJ2-7 | TRBV18 | once | TGTGCCAGCTCACCAGGGGGCGAGCGTTTAGAGCAGTACTTC | CASSPGGERLEQYF
- | TRBJ2-5 | TRBV4-3 | - | TGCGCCAGCAGCCAAGACCTTGACAGTCAAGAGACCCAGTACTTC | CASSQDLDSQETQYF
TRBD2 | TRBJ2-1 | TRBV19 | - | TGTGCCAGTAGCGACGGGGGGGCCTTCTACAATGAGCAGTTCTTC | CASSDGGAFYNEQFF
- | TRBJ2-4 | TRBV5-1 | - | TGCGCCAGCAGCGCAGGTTACAAAAACATTCAGTACTTC | CASSAGYKNIQYF
TRBD1 | TRBJ2-2 | TRBV5-1 | - | TGCGCCAGCAGCCGGACAGGGGCGGACACCGGGGAGCTGTTTTTT | CASSRTGADTGELFF
TRBD1 | TRBJ2-7 | TRBV6-2/TRBV6-3 | once | TGTGCCAGCAGTTGGGACAGGGGGTTTACCCCGTCCTACGAGCAGTACTTC | CASSWDRGFTPSYEQYF
TRBD1 | TRBJ1-1 | TRBV19 | few | TGTGCCAGTAGATCATTCGTGATAGGGACAGAGAACACTGAAGCTTTCTTT | CASRSFVIGTENTEAFF
- | TRBJ1-5 | TRBV19 | - | TGTGCCAGTAGTTCCCTGACAGACCTGAATCAGCCCCAGCATTTT | CASSSLTDLNQPQHF
- | TRBJ1-5 | TRBV4-3 | - | TGCGCCAGCAGCCAAGATCAAGAGGGACAGCCCCAGCATTTT | CASSQDQEGQPQHF
- | TRBJ2-7 | TRBV19 | - | TGTGCCAGTAGCGGAACAGACTCCTACGAGCAGTACTTC | CASSGTDSYEQYF
TRBD1 | TRBJ2-2 | TRBV3-1/TRBV3-2 | - | TGTGCCAGCAAACAGGGGGCGGACACCGGGGAGCTGTTTTTT | CASKQGADTGELFF
- | TRBJ1-5 | TRBV7-9 | - | TGTGCCAGCAGCTTACAAGACAACCCCCAGCATTTT | CASSLQDNPQHF
- | TRBJ1-6 | TRBV2 | - | TGTGCCAGCAGTACTACCGGGACACCGAATTCACCCCTCCACTTT | CASSTTGTPNSPLHF
- | TRBJ1-1 | TRBV9 | few | TGTGCCAGCAGCGTAGCGGGACAATCGGACACTGAAGCTTTCTTT | CASSVAGQSDTEAFF
- | TRBJ2-7 | TRBV5-1 | - | TGCGCCAGCAGCTTGGTATTTGGGACTCGGCAGTACTTC | CASSLVFGTRQYF
- | TRBJ1-1 | TRBV12-3/TRBV12-4 | - | TGTGCCAGCAGTATACGCGAGAACACTGAAGCTTTCTTT | CASSIRENTEAFF
- | TRBJ1-2 | TRBV6-5 | - | TGTGCCAGCAGTTCAGGGTCCGCTAGGAGCTACACCTTC | CASSSGSARSYTF
TRBD1 | TRBJ1-5 | TRBV11-2 | - | TGTGCCAGCAGCTTAGGAGACAGGGGGCTGGGTCAGCCCCAGCATTTT | CASSLGDRGLGQPQHF
- | TRBJ2-7 | TRBV4-3 | - | TGCGCCAGCAGCCAAGAGGAAGGGGGCGAGCAGTACTTC | CASSQEEGGEQYF
TRBD1 | TRBJ1-1 | TRBV5-4 | - | TGTGCCAGCAGCTGGGGACAGATGAACACTGAAGCTTTCTTT | CASSWGQMNTEAFF
TRBD1 | TRBJ2-2 | TRBV24-1 | - | TGTGCCACCAGTGACGGACAGGGGGGGATTCTCTGGGCCGGGGAGCTGTTTTTT | CATSDGQGGILWAGELFF